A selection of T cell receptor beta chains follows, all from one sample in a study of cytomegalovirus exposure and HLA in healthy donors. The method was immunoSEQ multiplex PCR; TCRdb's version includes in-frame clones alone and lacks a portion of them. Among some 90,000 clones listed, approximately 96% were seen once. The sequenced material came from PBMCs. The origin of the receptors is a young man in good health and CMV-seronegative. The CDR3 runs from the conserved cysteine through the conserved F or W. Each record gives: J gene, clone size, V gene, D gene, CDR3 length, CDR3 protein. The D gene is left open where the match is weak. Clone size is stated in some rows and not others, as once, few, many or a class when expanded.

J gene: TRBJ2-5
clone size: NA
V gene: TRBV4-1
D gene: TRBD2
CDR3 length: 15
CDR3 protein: CASSQVGLAEETQYF

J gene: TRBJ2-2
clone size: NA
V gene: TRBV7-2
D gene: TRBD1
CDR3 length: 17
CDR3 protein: CASSPSRQGRETGELFF

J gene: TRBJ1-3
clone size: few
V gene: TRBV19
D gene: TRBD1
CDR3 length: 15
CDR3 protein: CASSGQASSGNTIYF

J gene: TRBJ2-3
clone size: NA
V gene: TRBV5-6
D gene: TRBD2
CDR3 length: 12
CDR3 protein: CASSLAGGMQYF

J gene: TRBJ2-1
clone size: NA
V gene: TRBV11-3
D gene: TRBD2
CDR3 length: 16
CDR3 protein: CASSLASSGRKNEQFF

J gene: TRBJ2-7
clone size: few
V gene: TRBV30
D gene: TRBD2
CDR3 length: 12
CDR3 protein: CAWSGTTYEQYF

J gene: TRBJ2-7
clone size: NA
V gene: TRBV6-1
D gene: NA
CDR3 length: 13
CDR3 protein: CASSRGLQYEQYF

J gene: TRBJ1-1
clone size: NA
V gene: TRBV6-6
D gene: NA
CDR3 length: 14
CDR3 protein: CASSYSGRGTEAFF

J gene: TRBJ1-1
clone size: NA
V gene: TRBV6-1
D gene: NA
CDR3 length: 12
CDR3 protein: CASNRPEGAAFF

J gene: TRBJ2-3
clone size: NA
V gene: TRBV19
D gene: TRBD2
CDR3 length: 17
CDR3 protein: CASSFGLAGGGTDTQYF

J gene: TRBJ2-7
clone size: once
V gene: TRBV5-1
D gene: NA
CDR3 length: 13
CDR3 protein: CASSWGETYEQYF

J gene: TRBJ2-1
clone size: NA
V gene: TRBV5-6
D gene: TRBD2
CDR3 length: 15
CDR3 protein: CASSWSGRPYNEQFF

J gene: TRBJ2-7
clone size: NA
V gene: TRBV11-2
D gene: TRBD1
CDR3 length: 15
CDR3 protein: CASSLDGTGAYEQYF

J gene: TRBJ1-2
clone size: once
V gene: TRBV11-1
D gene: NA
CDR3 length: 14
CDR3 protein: CASRPEVANYGYTF

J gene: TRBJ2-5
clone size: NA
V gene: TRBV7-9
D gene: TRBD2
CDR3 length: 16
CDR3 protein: CASSLFPSGISETQYF

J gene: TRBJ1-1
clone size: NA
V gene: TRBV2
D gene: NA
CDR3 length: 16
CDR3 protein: CASSEALWERNTEAFF

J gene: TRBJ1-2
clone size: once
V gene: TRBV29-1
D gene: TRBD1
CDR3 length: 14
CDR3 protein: CSVERTGGTYGYTF

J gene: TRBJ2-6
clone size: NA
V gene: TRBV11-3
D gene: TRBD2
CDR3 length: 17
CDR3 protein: CASSPAPGGTGANVLTF

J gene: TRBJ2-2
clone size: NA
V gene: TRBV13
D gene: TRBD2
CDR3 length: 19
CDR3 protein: CASSWHPSGRPPNTGELFF

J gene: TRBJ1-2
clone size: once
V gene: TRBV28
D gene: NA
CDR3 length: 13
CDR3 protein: CASSIQPNYGYTF

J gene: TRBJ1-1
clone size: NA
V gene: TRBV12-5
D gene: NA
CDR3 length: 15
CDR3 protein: CASGLVLLPNTEAFF

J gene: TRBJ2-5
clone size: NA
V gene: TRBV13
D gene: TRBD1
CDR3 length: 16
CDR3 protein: CASSWTGGSPQETQYF

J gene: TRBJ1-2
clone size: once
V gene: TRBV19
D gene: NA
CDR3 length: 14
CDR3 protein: CAGHALPRVYGYTF

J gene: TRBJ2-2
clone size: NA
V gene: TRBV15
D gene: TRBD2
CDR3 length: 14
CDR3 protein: CATRRDYVPGELFF

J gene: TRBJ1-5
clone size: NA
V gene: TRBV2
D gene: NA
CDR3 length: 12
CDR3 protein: CASRTGNQPQHF

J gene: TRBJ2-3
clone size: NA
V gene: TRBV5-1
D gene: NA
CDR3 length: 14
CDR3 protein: CASRGRGSTDTQYF

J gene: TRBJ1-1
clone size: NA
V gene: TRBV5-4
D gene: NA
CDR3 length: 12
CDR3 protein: CASSLGPTEAFF

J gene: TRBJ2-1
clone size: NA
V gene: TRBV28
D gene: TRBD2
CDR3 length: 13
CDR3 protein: CASSAAGYAEQFF

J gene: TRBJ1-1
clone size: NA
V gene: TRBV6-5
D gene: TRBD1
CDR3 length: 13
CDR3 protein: CASSRTGDTEAFF

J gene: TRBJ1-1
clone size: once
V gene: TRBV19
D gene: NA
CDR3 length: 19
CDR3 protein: CASSSLSGVGEKMNTEAFF

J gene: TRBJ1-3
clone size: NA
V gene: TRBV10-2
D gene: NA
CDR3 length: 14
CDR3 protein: CASMGMNPGNTIYF

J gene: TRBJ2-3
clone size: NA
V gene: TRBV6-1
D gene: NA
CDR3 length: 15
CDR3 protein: CASSVSGLVTDTQYF

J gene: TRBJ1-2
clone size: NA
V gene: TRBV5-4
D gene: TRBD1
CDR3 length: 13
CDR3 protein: CASSPDRDYGYTF

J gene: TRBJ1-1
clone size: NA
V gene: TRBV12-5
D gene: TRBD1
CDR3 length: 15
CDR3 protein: CASGIPDRGITEAFF

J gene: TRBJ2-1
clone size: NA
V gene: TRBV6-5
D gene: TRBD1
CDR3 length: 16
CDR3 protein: CASSYGAGQGYNEQFF

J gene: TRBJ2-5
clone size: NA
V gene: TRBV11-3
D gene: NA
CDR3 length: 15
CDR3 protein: CASSLVGGSQETQYF

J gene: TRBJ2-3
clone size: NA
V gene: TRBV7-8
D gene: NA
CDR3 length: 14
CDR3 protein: CASSLGGPRDTQYF

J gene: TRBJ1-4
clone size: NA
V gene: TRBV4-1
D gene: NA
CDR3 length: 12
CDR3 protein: CASSNRVEKLFF

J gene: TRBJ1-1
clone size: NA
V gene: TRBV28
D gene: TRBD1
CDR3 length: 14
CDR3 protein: CASRVLTGGTEAFF

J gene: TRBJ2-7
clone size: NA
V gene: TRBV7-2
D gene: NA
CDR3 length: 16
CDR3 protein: CASSLGAGAQAYEQYF

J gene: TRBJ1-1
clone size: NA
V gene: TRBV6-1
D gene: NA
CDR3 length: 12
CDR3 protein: CASSETTPRAFF

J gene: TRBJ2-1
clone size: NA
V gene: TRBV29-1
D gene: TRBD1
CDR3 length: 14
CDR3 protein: CSVDGTGAYNEQFF